Presented here are 10 T cell receptor beta chains from one specimen sequenced in a study of molecular identifiers for immune sequencing clone quantification. From the PCR reads, TCRdb called clonotypes with MiXCR, one entry per CDR3 protein. The table has more than 250,000 distinct CDR3 sequences, over 20% seen once. The sequencing sample was made of naive CD8+ T cells from blood, with Jurkat cell RNA spiked in. The subset denotes: FACS-sorted CD8+CD4-CCR7+CD45RA+ naive T cells. The origin of the receptors is a human donor in good health. Some libraries in this study had Jurkat cell RNA spiked in.

Details on this clonotype: A much larger clonotype is one base distant, so this may be a read error. The rearrangement links TRBV28 to TRBJ2-2, with D possibly matching TRBD2 (7 bases). Germline V lookup: CDR1 MDHEN, CDR2 SYDVKM. The CDR3 has 15 residues. DNA for the CDR3: TGTGCCGGCAGTTTAAGGGGGGGCGCTCCCGGGGAGCTGTTTTTT. It is translated as CAGSLRGGAPGELFF.

In this sample, this clonotype turned up many times. This chain connects TRBV7-9 to TRBJ2-2; D gene uncertain. This CDR3 is 13 amino acids long. Germline V gene lookup returns CDR1 SEHNR and CDR2 FQNEAQ (reference sequence). V was pared by 2 bases and J by 5 bases, with 6 bases between. The CDR3 protein is CASSLRETGELFF. The CDR3 coding sequence is TGTGCCAGCAGCTTAAGGGAAACCGGGGAGCTGTTTTTT.

This clonotype came up a few times. The chain is built from TRBV19 and TRBJ1-1, with D possibly TRBD1 on 5 matching bases. Germline-derived CDR1 and CDR2 are LNHDA and SQIVND (reference sequence). Trimming pared 4 bases from V and 6 bases from J, leaving 12 bases between. The CDR3 spans 13 residues. The CDR3 sequence: CASSTGGWSEAFF. The CDR3 nucleotides are TGTGCCAGTAGTACCGGGGGATGGTCTGAAGCTTTCTTT. The variable domain in full, completed from reference TRBV19 and TRBJ1-1, reads DGGITQSPKYLFRKEGQNVTLSCEQNLNHDAMYWYRQDPGQGLRLIYYSQIVNDFQKGDIAEGYSVSREKKESFPLTVTSAQKNPTAFYLCASSTGGWSEAFFGQGTRLTVV.

This clonotype was counted ten times or more. The gene calls are TRBV4-1 and TRBJ1-1; D is unresolved. This CDR3 is 13 amino acids long. Trimming cost V 5 bases and J 0 bases, with 7 bases left between them. The V gene's germline CDR1 is MGHRA and CDR2 YSYEKL. This CDR3 is CASSWALNTEAFF. The DNA for the CDR3 is TGCGCCAGCAGCTGGGCCTTGAACACTGAAGCTTTCTTT.

Points on this clonotype: One base away lies a much larger clone, so this may be a sequencing read error. The V call is TRBV7-2, the J call TRBJ2-3; 7 bases match TRBD1. This CDR3 has 14 amino acids. Per the germline V gene, CDR1 is SGHTA and CDR2 is FQGNSA. The CDR3 protein is CGSSFSGGEDTQYF. Written as DNA, the CDR3 is TGTGGCAGCAGCTTTTCAGGGGGAGAAGATACGCAGTATTTT.

This clonotype was counted many times. The chain couples TRBV9 to TRBJ2-6, with D uncertain. The germline V gene encodes CDR1 SGDLS and CDR2 YYNGEE. This CDR3 contains 13 residues. V was trimmed by 4 bases and J by 4 bases, leaving 6 bases between them. CDR3 DNA: TGTGCCAGCAGCCACGCCGGGGCCAACGTCCTGACTTTC. Its translation is CASSHAGANVLTF.

This clonotype was counted a few times. The chain is built from TRBV5-5 and TRBJ1-1; D ambiguous. Germline values: CDR1 SGHKS, CDR2 YYEKEE (reference sequence). The CDR3 consists of 15 residues. The V end lost 2 bases, the J end lost 4 bases, and 15 bases lay between the germline ends. The CDR3 nucleotides read TGTGCCAGCAGCTTTGCTTCTCAGCCTGGCACTGAAGCTTTCTTT. Encoded protein: CASSFASQPGTEAFF.

This clonotype was seen many times. The chain is built from TRBV14 and TRBJ1-2; D remains unclear. V was cut by 2 bases and J by 2 bases, with 6 bases left in between. Germline V gives CDR1 SGHDN, CDR2 FVKESK. The CDR3 extends over 13 amino acids. This CDR3 is CASSQTDNYGYTF. CDR3 nucleotide sequence: TGTGCCAGCAGCCAAACAGACAACTATGGCTACACCTTC.

This clonotype was seen many times. The CDR3 DNA sequence: TGTGCCAGCAGTTACAGGGAACTAAACACTGAAGCTTTCTTT. It encodes CASSYRELNTEAFF. The chain recombines TRBV6-5 with TRBJ1-1; D is unclear. This CDR3 spans 14 amino acids. V dropped 2 bases and J dropped 2 bases, with 9 bases sitting between them. Germline CDR1 MNHEY, CDR2 SVGAGI.

This clonotype showed up just a few times. DNA of the CDR3: TGTGCCAGCAGCCAAAGCCGGGGGGCCTACGAGCAGTACTTC. Translated, it gives CASSQSRGAYEQYF. The chain has TRBV5-6 and TRBJ2-7, with 7 bases fitting TRBD2. The CDR3 has 14 residues. Per germline, CDR1 SGHDT and CDR2 YYEEEE. With 4 bases clipped from V and 2 bases from J, the junction kept 6 bases outside the gene matches.